Listed here are 2 T cell receptor beta chains from one sample, sequenced in a study of blood T cell repertoires in COVID-19. Libraries were prepared by immunoSEQ multiplex PCR; TCRdb keeps only in-frame clonotypes and omits some of them. The top ten hold approximately 14% of the sample, which has more than 60,000 clones, 82% seen once. The sequencing sample was made of peripheral blood. Every receptor here comes from a woman older than 75 with acute or convalescent COVID-19.

The chain has TRBV6-5 and TRBJ2-7; 7 nucleotides align to TRBD1. This CDR3 comprises 13 residues. CDR1 and CDR2 from the germline V gene are MNHEY and SVGAGI. V was clipped by 6 bases and J by 2 bases; unmatched bases: 4. CDR3 loop: CASRGTGAYEQYF. The CDR3 DNA sequence: TGTGCCAGCAGGGGAACAGGGGCCTACGAGCAGTACTTC.

V gene TRBV10-3 combines with J gene TRBJ2-3; no firm D call. V lost 6 bases and J 9 bases, leaving 10 bases between the germline ends. Germline V gene lookup returns CDR1 ENHRY and CDR2 SYGVKD. This CDR3 spans 11 amino acids. The CDR3 nucleotides read TGTGCCATCAGGGCCTCTTCAACGCAGTATTTT. Encoded protein: CAIRASSTQYF.